This T cell receptor beta chain was identified during a study of shared clonotypes between healthy human individuals. Naive CD8 isolation took CD45RO-negative cells positively selected for CCR7 and excluded terminally differentiated effector memory CD45RA+ cells. Clones were sequenced by immunoSEQ multiplex PCR, and TCRdb holds only the in-frame ones, with some missing. Among fewer than 800,000 clones listed, under 95% were seen once. This CDR3 is built from 16 residues. CDR1 and CDR2 (germline): MNHEY, SMNVEV (reference sequence). V was trimmed by 5 bases and J by 0 bases, leaving 17 bases between them.

This sequence joins TRBV27 and TRBJ2-7; D is possibly TRBD1 (6 bases). The receptor comes from a man younger than 40 in good health. Input material: naive CD8+ T cells sorted from blood. The CDR3 protein is CASSPPPDRSSYEQYF. The CDR3 DNA is TGTGCCAGCAGTCCCCCCCCTGACAGGAGCTCCTACGAGCAGTACTTC.